One and the same sample provided the 10 T cell receptor beta chains below, sequenced in a study of cytomegalovirus exposure and HLA in healthy donors. PCR involved 60 Vbeta and 13 Jbeta primers. Assay used: immunoSEQ multiplex PCR; TCRdb lists only in-frame clones, some missing. The sample lists some 150,000 clones, 55% to 80% occurring once. The material sequenced was PBMCs. These receptors were collected from a human donor in good health.

J is TRBJ1-2 and V is TRBV6-1; possible D gene TRBD1, 5 bases. This CDR3 contains 13 residues. The V and J ends lost 5 bases and 2 bases respectively, with 9 bases between them. CDR1 is MNHNS and CDR2 is SASEGT in the germline V gene. CDR3 protein: CASSFGQNYGYTF. The CDR3 DNA follows: TGTGCCAGCAGTTTCGGACAAAACTATGGCTACACCTTC.

The rearrangement links TRBV10-3 to TRBJ2-2; D is perhaps TRBD2 (6 bases). V lost 7 bases, J lost 1 base, and 10 bases lay in between. There are 14 residues in the CDR3. Germline V CDR1 and CDR2: ENHRY, SYGVKD. CDR3 region: CAITGDWNTGELFF. In nucleotides, the CDR3 is TGTGCCATCACTGGGGACTGGAACACCGGGGAGCTGTTTTTT.

The rearrangement uses TRBV5-4 and TRBJ1-1; a possible D gene is TRBD1 (6 bases). The CDR3 loop spans 15 amino acids. V was clipped by 1 base and J by 1 base, with 11 bases between them. The germline V gene has CDR1 SGHNT and CDR2 YYREEE (reference sequence). CDR3 residues: CASSLPGVTNTEAFF. CDR3 nucleotide sequence: TGTGCCAGCAGCTTGCCAGGGGTAACGAACACTGAAGCTTTCTTT.

The rearrangement links TRBV2 to TRBJ2-6; the match to TRBD1 covers 8 bases. The CDR3 has 17 residues. V trimming: 7 bases; J trimming: 0 bases; junction bases outside the gene matches: 8. Germline V gene lookup returns CDR1 SNHLY and CDR2 FYNNEI. Here the CDR3 reads CASTRQGLGSGANVLTF. DNA of the CDR3: TGTGCCAGCACCCGACAGGGGTTAGGCTCTGGGGCCAACGTCCTGACTTTC.

The V gene is TRBV11-3, the J gene TRBJ2-1, with 12 positions matching TRBD2. V lost 6 bases, J lost 5 bases, and 5 bases stayed unmatched. CDR1 and CDR2 (germline): SGHNT, YENEEA. This CDR3 region has 15 residues. The CDR3 spells CASSPTSGRNNEQFF. The DNA of the CDR3 is TGTGCCAGCAGTCCTACTAGCGGGAGGAACAATGAGCAGTTCTTC.

The chain recombines TRBV7-9 with TRBJ2-1; maybe TRBD2 (6 bases). Germline V lookup: CDR1 SEHNR, CDR2 FQNEAQ (reference sequence). This CDR3 contains 14 residues. V was shortened by 4 bases and J by 5 bases, with 12 bases between the two germline ends. CDR3 nucleotide sequence: TGTGCCAGCAGCTCGGGCGGGGTACACAATGAGCAGTTCTTC. Residues: CASSSGGVHNEQFF.

This rearrangement joins TRBV7-9 to TRBJ2-3; the match to TRBD2 covers 14 bases. The V gene's germline CDR1 is SEHNR and CDR2 FQNEAQ (reference sequence). The ends lost 7 bases at V and 3 bases at J; junction bases unmatched: 6. This CDR3 has 16 residues. DNA for the CDR3: TGTGCCAGCACCGATGGGACTAGCGGGAGTACAGATACGCAGTATTTT. Amino acids: CASTDGTSGSTDTQYF.

The rearrangement uses TRBV5-1 and TRBJ2-3, with D possibly being TRBD2 (5 bases). V shed 2 bases and J shed 2 bases, with 9 bases lying between them. The germline V gene has CDR1 SGHRS and CDR2 YFSETQ. The CDR3 has 14 residues. The CDR3 nucleotides read TGCGCCAGCAGCTTTTGGGGAGACACAGATACGCAGTATTTT. As protein: CASSFWGDTDTQYF.

This clone appeared once. J is TRBJ2-7 and V is TRBV9, with 8 positions matching TRBD2. The junction had 3 bases not matched to a gene; V was cut back by 4 bases and J by 0 bases. The CDR3 is 14 residues long. CDR1 is SGDLS, CDR2 YYNGEE, per germline. CDR3 sequence (DNA): TGTGCCAGCAGCTCGGGAGGGGACTCCTACGAGCAGTACTTC. The encoded protein is CASSSGGDSYEQYF.

The genes are TRBV11-2 and TRBJ1-2, with D perhaps TRBD1 (5 bases). V was shortened by 5 bases and J by 2 bases, with 18 bases between the two germline ends. Germline CDR1 and CDR2: SGHAT and FQNNGV. The length of the CDR3 is 16 residues. The CDR3 here is CASSLGPGQLNYGYTF. In DNA form, the CDR3 reads TGTGCCAGCAGCCTGGGGCCCGGACAACTCAACTATGGCTACACCTTC.